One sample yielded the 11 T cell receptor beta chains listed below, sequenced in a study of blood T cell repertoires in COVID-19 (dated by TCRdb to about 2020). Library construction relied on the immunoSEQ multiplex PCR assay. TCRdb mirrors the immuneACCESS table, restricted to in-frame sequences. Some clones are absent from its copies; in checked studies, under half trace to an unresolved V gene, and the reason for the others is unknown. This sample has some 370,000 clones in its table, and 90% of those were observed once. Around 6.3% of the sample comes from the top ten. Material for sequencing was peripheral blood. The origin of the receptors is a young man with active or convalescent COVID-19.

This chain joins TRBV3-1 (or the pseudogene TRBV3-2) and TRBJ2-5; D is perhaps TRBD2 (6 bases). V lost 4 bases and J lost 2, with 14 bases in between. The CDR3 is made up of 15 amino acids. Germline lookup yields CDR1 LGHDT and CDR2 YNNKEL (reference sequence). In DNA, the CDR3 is TGTGCCAGCAGCCTCCGGGCTGGGAGGCAAGAGACCCAGTACTTC. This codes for CASSLRAGRQETQYF.

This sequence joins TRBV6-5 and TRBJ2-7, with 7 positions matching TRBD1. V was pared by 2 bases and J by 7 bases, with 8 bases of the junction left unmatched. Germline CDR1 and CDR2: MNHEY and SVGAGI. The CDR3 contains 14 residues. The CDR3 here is CASSYPGQPGEQYF. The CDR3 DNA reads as TGTGCCAGCAGTTACCCGGGACAGCCGGGGGAGCAGTACTTC.

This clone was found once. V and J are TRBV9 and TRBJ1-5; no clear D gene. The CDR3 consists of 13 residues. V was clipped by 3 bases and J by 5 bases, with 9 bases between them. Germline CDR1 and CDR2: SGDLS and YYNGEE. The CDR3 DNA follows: TGTGCCAGCAGCGCGGGAGTCGATCAGCCCCAGCATTTT. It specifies CASSAGVDQPQHF.

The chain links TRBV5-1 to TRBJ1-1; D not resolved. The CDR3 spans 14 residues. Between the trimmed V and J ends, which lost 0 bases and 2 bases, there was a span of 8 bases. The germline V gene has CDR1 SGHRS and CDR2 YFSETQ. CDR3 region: CASSLVGINTEAFF. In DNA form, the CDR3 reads TGCGCCAGCAGCTTGGTGGGCATCAACACTGAAGCTTTCTTT.

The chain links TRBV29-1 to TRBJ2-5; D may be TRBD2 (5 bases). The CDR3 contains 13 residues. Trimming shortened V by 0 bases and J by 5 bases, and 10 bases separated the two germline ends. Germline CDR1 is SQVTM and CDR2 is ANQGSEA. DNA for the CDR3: TGCAGCGTTGAAGAAGGGAGCTCGGAGACCCAGTACTTC. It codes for CSVEEGSSETQYF. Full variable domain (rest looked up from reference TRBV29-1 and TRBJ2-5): SAVISQKPSRDICQRGTSLTIQCQVDSQVTMMFWYRQQPGQSLTLIATANQGSEATYESGFVIDKFPISRPNLTFSTLTVSNMSPEDSSIYLCSVEEGSSETQYFGPGTRLLVL.

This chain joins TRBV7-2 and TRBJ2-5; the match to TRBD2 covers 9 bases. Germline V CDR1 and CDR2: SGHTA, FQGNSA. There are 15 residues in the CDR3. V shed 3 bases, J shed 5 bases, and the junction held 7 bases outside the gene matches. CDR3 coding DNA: TGTGCCAGCAGCTTTTATAGCGGGGGAGCGGAGACCCAGTACTTC. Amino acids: CASSFYSGGAETQYF.

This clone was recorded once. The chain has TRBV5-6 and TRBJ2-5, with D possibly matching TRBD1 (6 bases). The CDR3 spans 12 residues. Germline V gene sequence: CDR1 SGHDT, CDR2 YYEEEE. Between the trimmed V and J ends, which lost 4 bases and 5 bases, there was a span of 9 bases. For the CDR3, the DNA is TGTGCCAGCAGCCAGGGGTGGGAGACCCAGTACTTC. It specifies CASSQGWETQYF.

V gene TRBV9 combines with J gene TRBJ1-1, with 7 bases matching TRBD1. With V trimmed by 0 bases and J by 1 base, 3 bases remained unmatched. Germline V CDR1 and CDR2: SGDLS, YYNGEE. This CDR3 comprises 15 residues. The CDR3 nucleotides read TGTGCCAGCAGCGTAGAGGGACAGCAGAACACTGAAGCTTTCTTT. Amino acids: CASSVEGQQNTEAFF.

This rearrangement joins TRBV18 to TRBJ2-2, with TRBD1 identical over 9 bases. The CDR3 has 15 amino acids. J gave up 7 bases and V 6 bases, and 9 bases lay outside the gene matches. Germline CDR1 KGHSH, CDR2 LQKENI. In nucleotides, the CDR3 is TGTGCCAGCTCGCCCGGACAGGGGAGCATCGGGGAGCTGTTTTTT. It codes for CASSPGQGSIGELFF.

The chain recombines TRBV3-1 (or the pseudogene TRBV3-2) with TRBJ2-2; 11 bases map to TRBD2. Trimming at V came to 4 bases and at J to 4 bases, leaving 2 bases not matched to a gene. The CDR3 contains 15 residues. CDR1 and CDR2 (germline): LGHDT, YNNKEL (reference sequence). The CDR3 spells CASSPSGRLTGELFF. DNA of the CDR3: TGTGCCAGCAGCCCTAGCGGGAGGCTCACCGGGGAGCTGTTTTTT.

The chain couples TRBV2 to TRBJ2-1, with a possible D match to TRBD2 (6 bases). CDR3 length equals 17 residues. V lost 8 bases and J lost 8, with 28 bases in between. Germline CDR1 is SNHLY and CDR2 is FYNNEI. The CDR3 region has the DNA TGTGCCAGCCCCTGGGGAAGTAGCGGAGCCATTAGCGATGAGCAGTTCTTC. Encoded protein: CASPWGSSGAISDEQFF.